This passage covers 16 T cell receptor beta chains from one sample sequenced in a study of technical replicates of blood from a handful of donors. Measured with immunoSEQ multiplex PCR; TCRdb has only the in-frame clones, and not every one. The table records 53,000 or so clones, roughly 95% of them present only once. Sequenced material: PBMCs. The receptors were gathered from a human donor in good health. Some clones in this sample may be carry-over from other donors' samples.

CDR3 in amino acids: CASSVSAGAGDTQYF. CDR3 coding DNA: TGTGCCAGCAGTGTCTCAGCGGGAGCTGGGGATACGCAGTATTTT. The V gene is TRBV6-4, the J gene TRBJ2-3; 8 bases map to TRBD2. Per the germline V gene, CDR1 is MRHNA and CDR2 is SNTAGT. V lost 4 bases and J lost 6; bases outside the gene matches: 9. The CDR3 has 15 residues.

The chain carries TRBV7-2 and TRBJ1-1; 7 bases align to TRBD1. From germline, CDR1 is SGHTA and CDR2 FQGNSA. This CDR3 spans 15 amino acids. The junction had 5 bases not matched to a gene; V was cut back by 0 bases and J by 4 bases. CDR3 sequence (DNA): TGTGCCAGCAGCTTAGCTGAGGGGGCTGCCACTGAAGCTTTCTTT. It codes for CASSLAEGAATEAFF.

The chain couples TRBV20-1 to TRBJ2-5; 7 bases fit TRBD2. Trimming cost V 5 bases and J 5 bases; bases outside gene matches: 2. Germline V gives CDR1 DFQATT, CDR2 SNEGSKA (reference sequence). There are 11 residues in the CDR3. This chain's CDR3 is CSAWGGETQYF. As DNA, the CDR3 is TGCAGTGCTTGGGGAGGGGAGACCCAGTACTTC.

The CDR3 bases are TGTGCCAGAAGCCCCGGGGGCGGGGAGCTGTTTTTT. Protein sequence: CARSPGGGELFF. The chain is built from TRBV5-3 and TRBJ2-2, with D maybe TRBD2 (6 bases). TRBV5-3 is recorded as an ORF, its role being uncertain. The CDR3 covers 12 residues. V was clipped by 4 bases and J by 7 bases, with 8 bases between them.

This chain joins TRBV25-1 and TRBJ2-1; TRBD2 is a possible D gene (5 bases). The germline gives CDR1 MGHDK, CDR2 SYGVNS. Between the trimmed V and J ends, which lost 1 base and 3 bases, there was a span of 10 bases. CDR3 size: 15 residues. CDR3 in DNA: TGTGCCAGCAGTGAATTCTTGGGAGACTACAATGAGCAGTTCTTC. This sequence encodes CASSEFLGDYNEQFF. Combining the CDR3 with reference TRBV25-1 and TRBJ2-1 gives the whole variable domain EADIYQTPRYLVIGTGKKITLECSQTMGHDKMYWYQQDPGMELHLIHYSYGVNSTEKGDLSSESTVSRIRTEHFPLTLESARPSHTSQYLCASSEFLGDYNEQFFGPGTRLTVL.

The chain recombines TRBV10-3 with TRBJ2-1, with 8 bases that match TRBD1. Trimming at V came to 8 bases and at J to 7 bases, leaving 7 bases not matched to a gene. The CDR3 is made up of 13 amino acids. The V gene's germline CDR1 is ENHRY and CDR2 SYGVKD. This chain's CDR3 is CAIGQTGVNEQFF. CDR3 sequence (DNA): TGTGCCATCGGCCAGACAGGGGTGAATGAGCAGTTCTTC.

This rearrangement joins TRBV29-1 to TRBJ2-2; 12 bases are shared with TRBD1. The ends lost 6 bases at V and 6 bases at J; junction bases unmatched: 2. Germline CDR1 is SQVTM and CDR2 is ANQGSEA. This CDR3 spans 13 amino acids. The chain's CDR3 is CSVGQGASGELFF. The DNA of the CDR3 is TGCAGCGTGGGACAGGGGGCGTCCGGGGAGCTGTTTTTT.

V gene TRBV21-1 combines with J gene TRBJ2-7; the D call TRBD1 from the table was never checked on the DNA. TRBV21-1 is designated a pseudogene. The CDR3 extends over 18 amino acids. This CDR3 reads CASSRPGSTGPGSYEQYF. The CDR3 DNA sequence: TGTGCCAGCAGCCGCCCGGGGTCGACAGGGCCGGGCTCCTACGAGCAGTACTTC.

The chain is built from TRBV5-4 and TRBJ2-7; 7 positions match TRBD1. Germline V lookup: CDR1 SGHNT, CDR2 YYREEE (reference sequence). The CDR3 extends over 14 amino acids. Losses at the gene ends were 5 bases for V and 6 bases for J; bases not matched to a gene: 11. The CDR3: CASSLETGLGEQYF. CDR3 DNA: TGTGCCAGCAGTCTCGAGACAGGGTTGGGCGAGCAGTACTTC.

The table lists this clone with a count of one. The chain is built from TRBV5-1 and TRBJ2-3; 9 bases line up with TRBD1. CDR3 length: 16 amino acids. The ends lost 5 bases at V and 4 bases at J; junction bases unmatched: 11. Germline V gene sequence: CDR1 SGHRS, CDR2 YFSETQ. The CDR3: CASRPQGTGWADTQYF. CDR3 bases: TGCGCCAGCAGACCCCAAGGGACAGGGTGGGCAGATACGCAGTATTTT.

The gene calls are TRBV6-6 and TRBJ2-7; D unclear. This CDR3 region has 11 residues. The V end was cut by 6 bases, the J end by 3 bases, with 6 bases between. Germline lookup yields CDR1 MNHNY and CDR2 SVGAGI (reference sequence). Here the CDR3 DNA reads TGTGCCAGCAGAACTAACTACGAGCAGTACTTC. It codes for CASRTNYEQYF.

V usage is TRBV23-1 and J usage is TRBJ1-4; no clear D gene. TRBV23-1 carries the ORF label, with uncertain function. The CDR3 extends over 14 amino acids. V lost 3 bases and J 2 bases, leaving 7 bases between the germline ends. The CDR3 protein is CASSHAQTNEKLFF. The DNA for the CDR3 is TGCGCCAGCAGTCACGCCCAGACTAATGAAAAACTGTTTTTT.

This chain uses TRBV10-3 with TRBJ1-4, with unresolved D. V was pared by 0 bases and J by 5 bases, with 19 bases between. Germline CDR1 ENHRY, CDR2 SYGVKD. This CDR3 spans 18 amino acids. The CDR3 nucleotides are TGTGCCATCAGTGAGTCGAGGCCAGACCAAATTCTGAATGAAAAACTGTTTTTT. Its protein is CAISESRPDQILNEKLFF.

This chain joins TRBV2 and TRBJ2-7; the D gene is possibly TRBD1 (5 bases). V lost 6 bases to trimming and J lost 3 bases, with 9 bases between them. The CDR3 extends over 12 amino acids. Germline assignment: CDR1 SNHLY and CDR2 FYNNEI. Here the CDR3 DNA reads TGTGCCAGCAGGAAGGACATCTACGAGCAGTACTTC. Amino acids: CASRKDIYEQYF.

The chain combines TRBV19 with TRBJ2-6, with TRBD1 as a possible D gene (6 bases). V gave up 3 bases and J gave up 2 bases, with 17 bases separating them. The CDR3 runs 18 residues. CDR1 is LNHDA and CDR2 is SQIVND in the germline V gene (reference sequence). The DNA of the CDR3 is TGTGCCAGTAGTATCGCGGCCAGGGGAAGGGCTGGGGCCAACGTCCTGACTTTC. Translation gives CASSIAARGRAGANVLTF.

This rearrangement joins TRBV5-4 to TRBJ1-5; possible D gene TRBD1, 5 bases. The length of the CDR3 is 12 residues. V dropped 0 bases and J dropped 7 bases, with 5 bases sitting between them. Germline CDR1 reads SGHNT; CDR2 reads YYREEE (reference sequence). The CDR3 nucleotides are TGTGCCAGCAGCTTGGGACAGCAGCCCCAGCATTTT. This sequence encodes CASSLGQQPQHF.